Included here is one TCR beta chain sequence, with context. The CDR3 has 16 amino acids. Trimming pared 1 base from V and 6 bases from J, leaving 17 bases between. The germline V gene encodes CDR1 MGHDK and CDR2 SYGVNS. Sequencing was performed with immunoSEQ multiplex PCR; in TCRdb, only in-frame clones are kept and a portion is missing. Of about half a million clones listed, about 80% are singletons. The record originates from a study of shared clonotypes between healthy human individuals. Study-wide context: Donor composition was a couple of women and three men, aged 18 to 49.

This sequence was found in a woman between 35 and 50 years old in good health. Some clones in this sample may be carry-over from other donors' samples. Sequenced: PBMCs. The chain joins TRBV25-1 to TRBJ2-3, with a weak D call TRBD2 (5 bases). The CDR3 region is CASSESYRVAGDTQYF. Here the CDR3 DNA reads TGTGCCAGCAGTGAATCGTATAGGGTCGCGGGTGATACGCAGTATTTT. The entire variable domain, with the rest obtained from reference TRBV25-1 and TRBJ2-3, is as follows: EADIYQTPRYLVIGTGKKITLECSQTMGHDKMYWYQQDPGMELHLIHYSYGVNSTEKGDLSSESTVSRIRTEHFPLTLESARPSHTSQYLCASSESYRVAGDTQYFGPGTRLTVL.